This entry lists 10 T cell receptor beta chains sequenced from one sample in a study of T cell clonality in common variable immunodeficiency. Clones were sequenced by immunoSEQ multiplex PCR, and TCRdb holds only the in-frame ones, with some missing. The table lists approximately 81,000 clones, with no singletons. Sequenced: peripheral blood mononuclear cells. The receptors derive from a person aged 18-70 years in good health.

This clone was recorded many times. CDR3 region: CASSSGTSRSYEQYF. Incomplete CDR3 DNA: TGTGCCAGCAGTTCAGGGACTAGCCGATCCTACGAG. The rearrangement joins TRBV6-2 or TRBV6-3 to TRBJ2-7; TRBD2 matches 9 bases. With the read ending 3 residues before the CDR3 end, the germline J gene is used to fill in that end. The CDR3 extends over 15 amino acids. From germline, CDR1 is MNHEY and CDR2 SVGEGT. The J segment lost 1 base and the V segment lost 4 bases, leaving 5 bases of the junction unmatched.

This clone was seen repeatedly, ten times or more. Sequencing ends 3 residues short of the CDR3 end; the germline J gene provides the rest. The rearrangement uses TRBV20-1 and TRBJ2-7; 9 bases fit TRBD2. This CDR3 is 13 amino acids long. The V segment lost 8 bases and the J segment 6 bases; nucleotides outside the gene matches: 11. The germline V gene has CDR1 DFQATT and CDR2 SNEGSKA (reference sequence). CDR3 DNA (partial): TGCAGTTTTGCCGGGACTAGCCGGCGCGAG. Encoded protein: CSFAGTSRRE. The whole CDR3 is CSFAGTSRREQYF.

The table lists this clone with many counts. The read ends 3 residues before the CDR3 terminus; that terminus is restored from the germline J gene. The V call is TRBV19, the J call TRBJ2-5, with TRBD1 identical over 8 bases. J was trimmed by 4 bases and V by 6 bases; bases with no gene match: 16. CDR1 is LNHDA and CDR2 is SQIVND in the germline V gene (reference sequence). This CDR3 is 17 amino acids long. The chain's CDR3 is CASSLDRARGSGETQYF. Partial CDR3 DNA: TGTGCCAGTAGCCTGGACAGGGCGCGGGGATCTGGAGAGACC.

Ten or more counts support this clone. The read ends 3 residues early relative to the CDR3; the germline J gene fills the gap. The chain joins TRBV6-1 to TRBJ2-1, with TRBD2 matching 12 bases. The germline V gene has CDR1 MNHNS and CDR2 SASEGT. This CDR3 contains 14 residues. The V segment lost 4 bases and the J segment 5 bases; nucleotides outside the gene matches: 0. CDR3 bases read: TGTGCCAGCAGTGGACTAGCGGGGGACAATGAG. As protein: CASSGLAGDNE. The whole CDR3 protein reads CASSGLAGDNEQFF.

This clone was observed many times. Here the CDR3 reads CASTQFGVGQGPPGANVLTF. The DNA read from the CDR3 is TGTGCCAGTACCCAATTCGGAGTAGGACAGGGGCCCCCTGGGGCCAACGTC. The chain joins TRBV19 to TRBJ2-6, with TRBD1 identical over 9 bases. Sequencing ends 3 residues short of the CDR3 end; the germline J gene provides the rest. The ends lost 7 bases at V and 2 bases at J; junction bases unmatched: 18. The CDR3 is 20 amino acids. Germline CDR1 and CDR2: LNHDA and SQIVND (reference sequence). The full variable domain, with the rest looked up from reference TRBV19 and TRBJ2-6, is DGGITQSPKYLFRKEGQNVTLSCEQNLNHDAMYWYRQDPGQGLRLIYYSQIVNDFQKGDIAEGYSVSREKKESFPLTVTSAQKNPTAFYLCASTQFGVGQGPPGANVLTFGAGSRLTVL.

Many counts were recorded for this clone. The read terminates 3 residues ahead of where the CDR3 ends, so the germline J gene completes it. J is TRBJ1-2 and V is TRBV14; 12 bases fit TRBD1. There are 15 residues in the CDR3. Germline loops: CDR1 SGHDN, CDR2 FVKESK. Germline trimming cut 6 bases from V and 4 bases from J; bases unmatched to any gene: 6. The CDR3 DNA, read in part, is TGTGCCAGCAGTGCCGGGACAGGGGGCGGCTATGGC. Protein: CASSAGTGGGYG. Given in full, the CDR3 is CASSAGTGGGYGYTF.

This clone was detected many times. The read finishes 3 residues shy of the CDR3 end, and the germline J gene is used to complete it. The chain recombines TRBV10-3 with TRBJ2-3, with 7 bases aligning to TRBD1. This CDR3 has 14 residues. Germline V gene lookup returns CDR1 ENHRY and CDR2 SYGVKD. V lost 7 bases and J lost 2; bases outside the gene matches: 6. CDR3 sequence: CAIKLGQNTDTQYF. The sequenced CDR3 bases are TGTGCCATCAAACTGGGACAGAACACAGATACG.

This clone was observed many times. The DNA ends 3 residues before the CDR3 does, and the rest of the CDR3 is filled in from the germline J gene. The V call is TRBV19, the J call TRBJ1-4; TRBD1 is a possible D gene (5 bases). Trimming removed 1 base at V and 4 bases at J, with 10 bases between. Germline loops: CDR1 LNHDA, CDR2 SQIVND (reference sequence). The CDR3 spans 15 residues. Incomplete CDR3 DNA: TGTGCCAGTAGTATAGTCGACAGCTTTAATGAAAAA. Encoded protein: CASSIVDSFNEK. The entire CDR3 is CASSIVDSFNEKLFF.

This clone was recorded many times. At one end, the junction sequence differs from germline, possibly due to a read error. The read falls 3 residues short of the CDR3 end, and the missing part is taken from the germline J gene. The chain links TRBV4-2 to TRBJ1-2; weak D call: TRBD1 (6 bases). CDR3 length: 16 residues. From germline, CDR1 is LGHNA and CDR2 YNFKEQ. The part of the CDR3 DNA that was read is TGCGCCAGCAGCCAAGATTCACAGGGCCCCATTTATGGC. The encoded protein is CASSQDSQGPIYG. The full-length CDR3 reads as CASSQDSQGPIYGYTF.

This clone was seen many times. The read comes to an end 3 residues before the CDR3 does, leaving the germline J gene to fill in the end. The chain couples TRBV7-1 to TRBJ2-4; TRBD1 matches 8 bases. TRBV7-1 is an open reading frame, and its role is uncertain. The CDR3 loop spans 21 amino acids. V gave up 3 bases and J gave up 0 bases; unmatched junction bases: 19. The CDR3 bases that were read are TGTGCCAGCAGCTCGCCGAGACCAGGGGGCCCTATTTTACTAGCCAAAAACATT. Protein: CASSSPRPGGPILLAKNI. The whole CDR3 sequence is CASSSPRPGGPILLAKNIQYF.